Presented here are 10 T cell receptor beta chains from one specimen sequenced in a study of T-cell memory formation after mild COVID-19 (dated by TCRdb to about 2021). Preparation of the library involved 5' RACE. Sequencing took place on an Illumina NovaSeq 6000. The public reads were quality trimmed at Q25 with fastp and then assembled into clones with MiXCR by TCRdb, keeping productive beta chains. Records with the same CDR3 protein are collapsed into one entry carrying the most frequent genes and DNA. The sample records 400,000 or so distinct CDR3 sequences, around 19% of which are singletons. The top ten clonotypes cover around 8.4% of the sample. Sequencing used PBMCs or a T cell subset sorted from them (not recorded which). The receptors originated from an adult woman who had mild COVID-19 (a few samples of this study predate the infection). The sample titles of this study are shuffled in the database, so cell type and time point are left out; the donor was told from shared clones.

The rearrangement links TRBV5-1 to TRBJ1-2, with a tentative D call TRBD1 (5 bases). Germline V gene data show CDR1 as SGHRS and CDR2 as YFSETQ. With 1 base removed from V and 8 bases from J, the gap between germline ends came to 9 bases. The CDR3 runs to 12 residues. The CDR3, as DNA: TGCGCCAGCAGCTTGTCCGGGACCGGCTACACCTTC. Its protein product is CASSLSGTGYTF.

The rearrangement uses TRBV6-1 and TRBJ2-3; D gene ambiguous. The CDR3 has 15 residues. The germline CDR1 and CDR2 sequences are MNHNS and SASEGT. The ends were cut back, 7 bases at V and 6 bases at J, with 20 bases in the middle. The CDR3 is CASIPPGLPPDTQYF. In DNA, the CDR3 is TGTGCCAGCATTCCCCCGGGCCTACCCCCGGATACGCAGTATTTT.

The chain recombines TRBV7-2 with TRBJ2-1, with 8 bases matching TRBD2. Trimming at V came to 5 bases and at J to 7 bases, leaving 7 bases not matched to a gene. CDR3 size: 14 residues. Germline CDR1 is SGHTA and CDR2 is FQGNSA. This CDR3 reads CASSGRGGENEQFF. The DNA of the CDR3 is TGTGCCAGCAGCGGACGGGGGGGGGAGAATGAGCAGTTCTTC.

This clonotype was counted a few times. The gene calls are TRBV5-1 and TRBJ2-1; TRBD2 matches at 10 bases. The CDR3 has 17 residues. J was trimmed by 7 bases and V by 3 bases; bases with no gene match: 13. The germline V gene encodes CDR1 SGHRS and CDR2 YFSETQ. The CDR3 coding sequence is TGCGCCAGCAGCTCGATGCTAGAGCGGGAGGGCCGTAATGAGCAGTTCTTC. This encodes CASSSMLEREGRNEQFF. Variable domain in full (rest from reference TRBV5-1 and TRBJ2-1): KAGVTQTPRYLIKTRGQQVTLSCSPISGHRSVSWYQQTPGQGLQFLFEYFSETQRNKGNFPGRFSGRQFSNSRSEMNVSTLELGDSALYLCASSSMLEREGRNEQFFGPGTRLTVL.

This clonotype was counted only a few times. The genes are TRBV6-6 and TRBJ1-5; no clear D. This CDR3 is built from 14 residues. The ends were cut back, 6 bases at V and 4 bases at J, with 13 bases in the middle. CDR1 is MNHNY, CDR2 SVGAGI, per germline (reference sequence). The CDR3, as DNA: TGTGCCAGCAGATCGGAGTTCGGGAATCAGCCCCAGCATTTT. Its protein product is CASRSEFGNQPQHF.

The chain carries TRBV11-2 and TRBJ2-3; 9 positions agree with TRBD1. Germline CDR1 is SGHAT and CDR2 is FQNNGV. The CDR3 totals 17 residues. The junction had 6 bases not matched to a gene; V was cut back by 0 bases and J by 2 bases. CDR3 DNA: TGTGCCAGCAGCTTAGATATCCGGGACAGGGCCACAGATACGCAGTATTTT. Its translation: CASSLDIRDRATDTQYF.

The V gene is TRBV6-5, the J gene TRBJ2-2; 7 bases agree with TRBD1. This CDR3 has 13 residues. V lost 11 bases to trimming and J lost 5 bases; unmatched junction nucleotides: 8. Germline lookup yields CDR1 MNHEY and CDR2 SVGAGI. The CDR3 DNA is TGTGCCGTTCAGGGGGATCGGACCGGGGAGCTGTTTTTT. Its translation: CAVQGDRTGELFF.

This clonotype turned up a few times. CDR3 in DNA: TGTGCCAGCAGCCAAGACTTAATCGGGCCCCAGCATTTT. It is translated as CASSQDLIGPQHF. V usage is TRBV4-2 and J usage is TRBJ1-5; D gene ambiguous. The CDR3 runs to 13 residues. The germline V gene encodes CDR1 LGHNA and CDR2 YNFKEQ. V was shortened by 0 bases and J by 9 bases, with 9 bases between the two germline ends.

This clonotype was picked up a small number of times. J is TRBJ1-2 and V is TRBV12-3 or TRBV12-4, with TRBD1 as a possible D gene (6 bases). With 11 bases removed from V and 1 base from J, the gap between germline ends came to 11 bases. The length of the CDR3 is 12 residues. In DNA, the CDR3 is TGTGCCTCTACAGGGCTTAACTATGGCTACACCTTC. This encodes CASTGLNYGYTF.

V gene TRBV7-6 combines with J gene TRBJ2-1; 8 nucleotides agree with TRBD2. The V segment lost 2 bases and the J segment 4 bases; nucleotides outside the gene matches: 4. CDR3 length equals 15 residues. Germline V gives CDR1 SGHVS, CDR2 FNYEAQ. CDR3 bases: TGTGCCAGCAGCTTAAGAGCGGGAGATTACAATGAGCAGTTCTTC. It codes for CASSLRAGDYNEQFF. Based on the CDR3 plus reference TRBV7-6 and TRBJ2-1, the full variable domain is GAGVSQSPRYKVTKRGQDVALRCDPISGHVSLYWYRQALGQGPEFLTYFNYEAQQDKSGLPNDRFSAERPEGSISTLTIQRTEQRDSAMYRCASSLRAGDYNEQFFGPGTRLTVL.